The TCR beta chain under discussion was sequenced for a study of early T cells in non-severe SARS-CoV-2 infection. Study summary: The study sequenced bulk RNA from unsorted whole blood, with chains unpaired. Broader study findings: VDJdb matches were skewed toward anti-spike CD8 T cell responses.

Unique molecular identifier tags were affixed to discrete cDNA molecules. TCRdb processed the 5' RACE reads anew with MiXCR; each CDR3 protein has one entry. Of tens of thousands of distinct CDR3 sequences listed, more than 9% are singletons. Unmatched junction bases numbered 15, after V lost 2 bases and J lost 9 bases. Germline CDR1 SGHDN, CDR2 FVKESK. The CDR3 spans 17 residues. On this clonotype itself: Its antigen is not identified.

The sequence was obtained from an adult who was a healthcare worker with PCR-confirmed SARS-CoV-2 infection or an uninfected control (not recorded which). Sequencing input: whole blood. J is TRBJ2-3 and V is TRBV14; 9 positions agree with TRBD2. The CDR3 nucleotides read TGTGCCAGCAGCCAAATGGAAGGGTTGACTAGCGGAGTGACGCAGTATTTT. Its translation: CASSQMEGLTSGVTQYF.